Here is one T cell receptor beta chain with its context. Its antigen remains unidentified. Clones were read by immunoSEQ multiplex PCR, and TCRdb kept only the in-frame ones, dropping some. Among around 140,000 clones listed, about nine tenths were seen once. The CDR3 is 15 amino acids. Germline V gives CDR1 LGHNA, CDR2 YNFKEQ. V lost 1 base, J lost 0 bases, and 9 bases lay in between. This sample is part of a study of T cell responses to AZD1222 COVID-19 vaccine. Overall study findings and caveats: Donors were chiefly white British, with a greater number of females, and clonal diversity was perhaps underestimated.

The sequenced sample was peripheral blood, obtained on day 0 of AZD1222 vaccination. This receptor was identified in an adult in good health. The chain couples TRBV4-2 to TRBJ1-1; tentative D call: TRBD1 (6 bases). The CDR3 DNA is TGTGCCAGCAGCCAAGCGGACAGCCTGAACACTGAAGCTTTCTTT. This codes for CASSQADSLNTEAFF.